Below, 17 T cell receptor beta chains from the same sample are listed, as sequenced in a study of cytomegalovirus exposure and HLA in healthy donors. PCR involved 60 Vbeta and 13 Jbeta primers. Some clones are missing from TCRdb's copy, which holds only in-frame ones; the method was immunoSEQ multiplex PCR. The table lists about 120,000 clones, about 80% of them singletons, with 7.5% to 9% in the top ten. The sample consisted of PBMCs. The receptors were sampled from a female donor in good health and CMV-seropositive.

The genes are TRBV19 and TRBJ2-7, with 9 bases aligning to TRBD1. After removal of 5 bases from V and 5 bases from J, the junction contained 10 bases not matched to a gene. Germline CDR1 and CDR2: LNHDA and SQIVND (reference sequence). This CDR3 has 15 amino acids. CDR3 in amino acids: CASSFTGGAGNEQYF. The CDR3 DNA reads as TGTGCCAGTAGTTTCACAGGGGGCGCAGGGAACGAGCAGTACTTC.

The V and J genes are TRBV5-6 and TRBJ1-4; TRBD1 might be the D (5 bases). This CDR3 has 15 residues. V was pared by 1 base and J by 1 base, with 8 bases between. From germline, CDR1 is SGHDT and CDR2 YYEEEE. The CDR3 DNA reads as TGTGCCAGCAGCTTGTACGGGGGAACTAATGAAAAACTGTTTTTT. It specifies CASSLYGGTNEKLFF.

Worth noting for this clone: Other DNA sequences in this specimen translate into the identical CDR3. The chain uses TRBV10-2 and TRBJ1-1; TRBD1 is a possible D gene (5 bases). CDR3 length: 13 amino acids. The germline CDR1 and CDR2 sequences are WSHSY and SAAADI. V gave up 8 bases and J gave up 0 bases, with 10 bases separating them. The CDR3 protein is CASWGGLNTEAFF. DNA for the CDR3: TGCGCCAGCTGGGGGGGTCTGAACACTGAAGCTTTCTTT.

V is TRBV30 and J is TRBJ2-3; D might be TRBD2 (5 bases). This CDR3 is 12 amino acids long. CDR1 and CDR2 from the germline V gene are GTSNPN and SVGIG (reference sequence). Trimming removed 6 bases at V and 5 bases at J, with 12 bases between. CDR3 amino acids: CACEDRGDTQYF. Written as DNA, the CDR3 is TGTGCCTGTGAGGACCGGGGAGATACGCAGTATTTT.

In its sample, this clone was seen a few times. The chain has TRBV19 and TRBJ1-4; D unresolved. This CDR3 is built from 14 residues. Germline V lookup: CDR1 LNHDA, CDR2 SQIVND (reference sequence). Trimming removed 2 bases at V and 8 bases at J, with 12 bases between. CDR3 nucleotides: TGTGCCAGTAGTATACGGATAGGGAGGGAAAAACTGTTTTTT. Translated, it gives CASSIRIGREKLFF.

V is TRBV2 and J is TRBJ2-1; tentative D call: TRBD2 (7 bases). The CDR3 extends over 16 amino acids. The germline CDR1 and CDR2 sequences are SNHLY and FYNNEI. The ends were cut back, 9 bases at V and 6 bases at J, with 24 bases in the middle. The CDR3: CASSRTDAGATNEQFF. The CDR3 DNA sequence: TGTGCCAGTTCCAGAACGGATGCGGGGGCCACCAATGAGCAGTTCTTC.

The chain has TRBV30 and TRBJ2-5; 7 bases map to TRBD2. This CDR3 has 13 residues. Unmatched junction bases numbered 5, after V lost 3 bases and J lost 4 bases. Germline V CDR1 and CDR2: GTSNPN, SVGIG (reference sequence). The CDR3 nucleotides are TGTGCCTGGAGGCCGGGGGGTAGAGAGACCCAGTACTTC. Amino acids: CAWRPGGRETQYF.

J is TRBJ2-2 and V is TRBV6-1; 10 nucleotides agree with TRBD1. Germline lookup yields CDR1 MNHNS and CDR2 SASEGT. V shed 4 bases and J 4 bases; nucleotides not matched to a gene: 12. The CDR3 has 18 amino acids. CDR3 loop: CASSVTGTGASGTGELFF. The CDR3 bases are TGTGCCAGCAGTGTCACCGGGACAGGGGCATCTGGCACCGGGGAGCTGTTTTTT.

Here the CDR3 reads CASSYSARGGTEAFF. DNA of the CDR3: TGTGCCAGCAGTTACTCGGCGCGCGGGGGTACTGAAGCTTTCTTT. The chain employs TRBV6-5 and TRBJ1-1; TRBD1 is a possible D gene (5 bases). V lost 0 bases and J lost 5, with 13 bases in between. The germline gives CDR1 MNHEY, CDR2 SVGAGI. The CDR3 has 15 residues.

The DNA for the CDR3 is TGTGCCACCAGCAGAGGGCTGGGCGGGGGAAACTACAATGAGCAGTTCTTC. It encodes CATSRGLGGGNYNEQFF. The V gene is TRBV15, the J gene TRBJ2-1; 7 nucleotides match TRBD2. The CDR3 contains 17 residues. CDR1 is LNHNV and CDR2 is YYDKDF in the germline V gene (reference sequence). With 1 base clipped from V and 3 bases from J, the junction kept 9 bases outside the gene matches.

The chain carries TRBV6-1 and TRBJ2-7; 8 bases agree with TRBD1. The CDR3 has 16 residues. V lost 4 bases to trimming and J lost 2 bases; unmatched junction nucleotides: 10. Germline values: CDR1 MNHNS, CDR2 SASEGT. The CDR3 spells CASSAQTGTGTYEQYF. The CDR3 DNA reads TGTGCCAGCAGTGCCCAAACCGGGACAGGCACCTACGAGCAGTACTTC.

The chain recombines TRBV30 with TRBJ2-3; D not resolved. V lost 2 bases and J 4 bases, leaving 4 bases between the germline ends. This CDR3 comprises 11 residues. Germline V lookup: CDR1 GTSNPN, CDR2 SVGIG (reference sequence). The CDR3 sequence: CAWSQADTQYF. Here the CDR3 DNA reads TGTGCCTGGAGTCAGGCAGATACGCAGTATTTT.

The genes are TRBV6-5 and TRBJ2-5, with 10 bases aligning to TRBD2. The CDR3 spans 16 residues. The germline gives CDR1 MNHEY, CDR2 SVGAGI. The J segment lost 2 bases and the V segment lost 4 bases, leaving 7 bases of the junction unmatched. The CDR3 nucleotides read TGTGCCAGCAGTTTACGGACTAGCGGTACACAAGAGACCCAGTACTTC. Residues: CASSLRTSGTQETQYF.

The chain uses TRBV12-5 and TRBJ2-5; tentatively, D is TRBD1 (6 bases). Trimming stripped 2 bases from V and 2 bases from J, with 9 bases between. Germline V gene sequence: CDR1 LGHNT, CDR2 FRNRAP. This CDR3 has 14 residues. The CDR3 DNA follows: TGTGCTAGTGGTTTGACAGGGTCTCAAGAGACCCAGTACTTC. Amino acid sequence: CASGLTGSQETQYF.

This chain connects TRBV6-5 to TRBJ1-2; tentative D call: TRBD1 (6 bases). In germline, CDR1 is MNHEY, CDR2 SVGAGI. This CDR3 comprises 14 residues. Trimming stripped 5 bases from V and 3 bases from J, with 13 bases between. As DNA, the CDR3 is TGTGCCAGCAGTACGACGACAGGTCACTATGGCTACACCTTC. Its translation: CASSTTTGHYGYTF.

This chain's CDR3 is CASSIGDRGNQPQHF. The DNA of the CDR3 is TGTGCCAGTAGTATAGGGGACAGGGGCAATCAGCCCCAGCATTTT. The V call is TRBV19, the J call TRBJ1-5, with TRBD1 identical over 9 bases. The V gene's germline CDR1 is LNHDA and CDR2 SQIVND (reference sequence). After removal of 1 base from V and 2 bases from J, the junction contained 0 bases not matched to a gene. The CDR3 has 15 residues. The full variable domain, rest sourced from reference TRBV19 and TRBJ1-5, is DGGITQSPKYLFRKEGQNVTLSCEQNLNHDAMYWYRQDPGQGLRLIYYSQIVNDFQKGDIAEGYSVSREKKESFPLTVTSAQKNPTAFYLCASSIGDRGNQPQHFGDGTRLSIL.

This clone was observed a few times. At the DNA level, this CDR3 is encoded by other sequences in the same sample as well. The J gene is TRBJ2-1, the V gene TRBV6-5; a weak D match, TRBD2 (6 bases). Deletions cut 6 bases from V and 10 bases from J, with 10 bases between. The CDR3 is made up of 11 amino acids. Germline values: CDR1 MNHEY, CDR2 SVGAGI. CDR3 DNA: TGTGCCAGCAGGAGGGGAGGAGAGCAGTTCTTC. The encoded protein is CASRRGGEQFF.